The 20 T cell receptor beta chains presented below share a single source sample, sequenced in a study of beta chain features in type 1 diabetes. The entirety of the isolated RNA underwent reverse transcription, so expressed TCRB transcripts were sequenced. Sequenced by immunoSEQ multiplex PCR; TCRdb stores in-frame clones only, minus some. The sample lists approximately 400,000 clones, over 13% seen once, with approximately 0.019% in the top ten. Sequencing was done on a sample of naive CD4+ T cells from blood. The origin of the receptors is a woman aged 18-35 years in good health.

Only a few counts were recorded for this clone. The CDR3 protein is CASSLQGQPQHF. In nucleotides, the CDR3 is TGTGCCAGCAGCTTGCAGGGTCAGCCCCAGCATTTT. The rearrangement links TRBV7-2 to TRBJ1-5; TRBD1 is a possible D gene (5 bases). Germline values: CDR1 SGHTA, CDR2 FQGNSA. There are 12 residues in the CDR3. The V gene lost 3 bases and the J gene lost 6 bases, with 6 bases spanning the gap. Based on the CDR3 plus reference TRBV7-2 and TRBJ1-5, the full variable domain is GAGVSQSPSNKVTEKGKDVELRCDPISGHTALYWYRQSLGQGLEFLIYFQGNSAPDKSGLPSDRFSAERTGGSVSTLTIQRTQQEDSAVYLCASSLQGQPQHFGDGTRLSIL.

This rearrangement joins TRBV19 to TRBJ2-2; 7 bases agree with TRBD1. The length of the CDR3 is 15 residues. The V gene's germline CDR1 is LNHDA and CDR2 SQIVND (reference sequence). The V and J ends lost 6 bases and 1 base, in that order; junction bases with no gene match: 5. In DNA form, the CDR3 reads TGTGCCAGTAGGTTGACAGGGAGGAACACCGGGGAGCTGTTTTTT. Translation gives CASRLTGRNTGELFF.

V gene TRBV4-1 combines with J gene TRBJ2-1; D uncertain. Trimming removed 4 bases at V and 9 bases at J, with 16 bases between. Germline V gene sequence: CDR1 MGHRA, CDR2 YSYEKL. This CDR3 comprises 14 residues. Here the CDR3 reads CASSPLNRPGEQFF. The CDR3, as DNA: TGCGCCAGCAGCCCTCTCAACCGCCCCGGTGAGCAGTTCTTC.

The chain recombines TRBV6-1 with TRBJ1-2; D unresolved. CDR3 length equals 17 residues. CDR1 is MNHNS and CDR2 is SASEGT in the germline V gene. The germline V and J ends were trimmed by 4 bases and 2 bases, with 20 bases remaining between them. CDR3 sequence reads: CASSVPGYGVGNYGYTF. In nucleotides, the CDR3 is TGTGCCAGCAGTGTCCCTGGGTACGGGGTCGGAAACTATGGCTACACCTTC.

The CDR3 reads CASSVIQDRFYEQYF. The CDR3 nucleotides read TGTGCCAGCAGCGTAATCCAGGACAGGTTCTACGAGCAGTACTTC. This chain connects TRBV7-9 to TRBJ2-7, with 7 bases aligning to TRBD1. CDR3 length: 15 amino acids. Germline-derived CDR1 and CDR2 are SEHNR and FQNEAQ (reference sequence). The V gene end was trimmed by 5 bases and the J gene end by 3 bases; junction bases not matched to a gene: 10.

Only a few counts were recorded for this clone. The CDR3 spells CASSSGTAVQGYTF. CDR3 bases: TGTGCCAGCAGTTCCGGGACAGCGGTTCAGGGCTACACCTTC. V gene TRBV28 combines with J gene TRBJ1-2, with 7 positions matching TRBD1. The trim removed 4 bases at V and 8 bases at J, leaving 10 bases unmatched. CDR1 and CDR2 (germline): MDHEN, SYDVKM. CDR3 size: 14 residues.

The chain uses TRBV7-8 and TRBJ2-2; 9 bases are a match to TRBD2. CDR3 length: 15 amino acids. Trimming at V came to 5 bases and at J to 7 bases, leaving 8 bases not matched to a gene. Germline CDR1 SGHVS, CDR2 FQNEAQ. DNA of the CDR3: TGTGCCAGCAGCATGGGACTAGCCGGTGGCGGGGAGCTGTTTTTT. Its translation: CASSMGLAGGGELFF. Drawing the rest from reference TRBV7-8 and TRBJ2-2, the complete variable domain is GAGVSQSPRYKVAKRGQDVALRCDPISGHVSLFWYQQALGQGPEFLTYFQNEAQLDKSGLPSDRFFAERPEGSVSTLKIQRTQQEDSAVYLCASSMGLAGGGELFFGEGSRLTVL.

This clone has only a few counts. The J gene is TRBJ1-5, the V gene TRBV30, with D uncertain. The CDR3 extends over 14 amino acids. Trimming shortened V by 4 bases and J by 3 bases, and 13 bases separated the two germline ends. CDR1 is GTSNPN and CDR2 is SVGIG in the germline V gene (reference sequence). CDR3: CAWNSDIFNQPQHF. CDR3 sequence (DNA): TGTGCCTGGAACTCTGACATCTTCAATCAGCCCCAGCATTTT.

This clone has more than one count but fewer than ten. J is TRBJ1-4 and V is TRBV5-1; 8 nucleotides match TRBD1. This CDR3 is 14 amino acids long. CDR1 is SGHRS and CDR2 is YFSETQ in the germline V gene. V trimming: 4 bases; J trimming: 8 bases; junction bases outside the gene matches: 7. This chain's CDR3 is CASSVGQGLEKLFF. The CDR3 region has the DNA TGCGCCAGCAGCGTTGGACAGGGTCTCGAAAAACTGTTTTTT.

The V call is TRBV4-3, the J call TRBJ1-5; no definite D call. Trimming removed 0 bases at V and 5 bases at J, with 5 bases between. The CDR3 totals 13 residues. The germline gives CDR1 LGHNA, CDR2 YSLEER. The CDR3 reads CASSQETHQPQHF. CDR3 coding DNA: TGCGCCAGCAGCCAAGAGACTCATCAGCCCCAGCATTTT.

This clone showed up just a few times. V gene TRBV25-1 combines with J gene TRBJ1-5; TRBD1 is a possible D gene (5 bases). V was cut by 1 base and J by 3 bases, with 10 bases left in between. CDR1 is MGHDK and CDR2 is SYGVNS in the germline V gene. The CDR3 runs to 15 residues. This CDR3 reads CASSEWGEINQPQHF. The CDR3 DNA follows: TGTGCCAGCAGTGAATGGGGGGAGATCAATCAGCCCCAGCATTTT.

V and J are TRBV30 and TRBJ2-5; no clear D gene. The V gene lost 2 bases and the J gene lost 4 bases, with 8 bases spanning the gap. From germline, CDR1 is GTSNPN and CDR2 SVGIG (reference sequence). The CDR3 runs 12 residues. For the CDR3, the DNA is TGTGCCTGGAGTCCTTATATAGAGACCCAGTACTTC. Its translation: CAWSPYIETQYF.

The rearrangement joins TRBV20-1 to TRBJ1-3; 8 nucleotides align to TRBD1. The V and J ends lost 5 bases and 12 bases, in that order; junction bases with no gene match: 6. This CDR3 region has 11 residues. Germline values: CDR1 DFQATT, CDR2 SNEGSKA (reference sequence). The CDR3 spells CSAQQGDHIYF. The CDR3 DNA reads TGCAGTGCTCAACAGGGGGACCACATATATTTT.

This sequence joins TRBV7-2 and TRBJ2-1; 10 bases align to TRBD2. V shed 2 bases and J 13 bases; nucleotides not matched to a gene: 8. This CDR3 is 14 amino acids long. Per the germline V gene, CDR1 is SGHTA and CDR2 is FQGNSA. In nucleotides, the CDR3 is TGTGCCAGCAGCTTAAGGCTAGCGGGAGCTTCTCAGTTCTTC. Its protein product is CASSLRLAGASQFF.

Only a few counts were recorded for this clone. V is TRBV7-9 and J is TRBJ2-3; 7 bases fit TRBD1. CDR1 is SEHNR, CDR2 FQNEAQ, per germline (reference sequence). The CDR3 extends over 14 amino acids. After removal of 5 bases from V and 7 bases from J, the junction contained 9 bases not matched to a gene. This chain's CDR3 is CASSRQGIPYTQYF. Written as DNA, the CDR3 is TGTGCCAGCAGCCGACAGGGAATCCCCTATACGCAGTATTTT. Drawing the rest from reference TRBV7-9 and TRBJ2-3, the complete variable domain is DTGVSQNPRHKITKRGQNVTFRCDPISEHNRLYWYRQTLGQGPEFLTYFQNEAQLEKSRLLSDRFSAERPKGSFSTLEIQRTEQGDSAMYLCASSRQGIPYTQYFGPGTRLTVL.

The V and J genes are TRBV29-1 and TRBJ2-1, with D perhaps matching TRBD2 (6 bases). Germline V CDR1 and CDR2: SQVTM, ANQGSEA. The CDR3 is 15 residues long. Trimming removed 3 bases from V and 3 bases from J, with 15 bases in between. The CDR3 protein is CSVEVAGQNYNEQFF. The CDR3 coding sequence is TGCAGCGTTGAGGTTGCGGGGCAGAACTACAATGAGCAGTTCTTC.

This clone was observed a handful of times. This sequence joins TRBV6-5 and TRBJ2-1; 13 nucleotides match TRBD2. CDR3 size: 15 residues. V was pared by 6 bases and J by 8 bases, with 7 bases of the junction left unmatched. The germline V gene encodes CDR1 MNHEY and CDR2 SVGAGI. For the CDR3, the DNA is TGTGCCAGCAGCCTGACTAGCGGGAGGATACATGAGCAGTTCTTC. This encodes CASSLTSGRIHEQFF.

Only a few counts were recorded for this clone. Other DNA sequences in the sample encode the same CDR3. CDR3 bases: TGCAGCGTTGCGGGAGTGTTGAACACTGAAGCTTTCTTT. This codes for CSVAGVLNTEAFF. The chain employs TRBV29-1 and TRBJ1-1; D call uncertain. Germline values: CDR1 SQVTM, CDR2 ANQGSEA. The V and J ends lost 4 bases and 0 bases respectively, with 9 bases between them. This CDR3 has 13 amino acids.

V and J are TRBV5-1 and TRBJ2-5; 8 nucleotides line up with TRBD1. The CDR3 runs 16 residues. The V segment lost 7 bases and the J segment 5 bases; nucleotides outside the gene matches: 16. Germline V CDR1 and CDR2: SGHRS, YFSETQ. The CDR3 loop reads CASLQQGGLGRETQYF. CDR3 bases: TGCGCCAGCCTCCAACAGGGGGGACTGGGGAGGGAGACCCAGTACTTC.

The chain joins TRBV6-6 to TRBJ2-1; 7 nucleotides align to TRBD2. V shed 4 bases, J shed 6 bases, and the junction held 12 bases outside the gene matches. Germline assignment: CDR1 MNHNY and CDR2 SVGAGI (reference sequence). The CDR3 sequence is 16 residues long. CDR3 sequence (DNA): TGTGCCAGCAGTTCCCCTAGGGAGCGGGGTGGCAATGAGCAGTTCTTC. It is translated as CASSSPRERGGNEQFF.